This T cell receptor (beta chain) was captured by sequencing in a study of cytomegalovirus exposure and HLA in healthy donors. The study, taken as a whole, reports: Researchers reported from a later analysis that most CMV-associated TCR beta chains appeared HLA-restricted.

About this clone: Its antigen is undetermined.

PCR employed 60 Vbeta and 13 Jbeta primers. Clones were read by immunoSEQ multiplex PCR, and TCRdb kept only the in-frame ones, dropping some. The repertoire includes under 150,000 clones, around nine tenths of them detected once, and 4.5% to 6.5% sits in the top ten. The CDR3 covers 16 residues. The trim removed 4 bases at V and 8 bases at J, leaving 12 bases unmatched. The V gene's germline CDR1 is SGHAT and CDR2 FQNNGV. The sequence derives from a woman under 40 in good health and CMV-seronegative. The chain has TRBV11-2 and TRBJ1-2, with 11 nucleotides matching TRBD1. Sequencing was carried out using PBMCs. The CDR3 reads CASSSVGTGGTRGYTF. In DNA, the CDR3 is TGTGCCAGCAGCTCTGTTGGGACAGGGGGTACGAGGGGCTACACCTTC.